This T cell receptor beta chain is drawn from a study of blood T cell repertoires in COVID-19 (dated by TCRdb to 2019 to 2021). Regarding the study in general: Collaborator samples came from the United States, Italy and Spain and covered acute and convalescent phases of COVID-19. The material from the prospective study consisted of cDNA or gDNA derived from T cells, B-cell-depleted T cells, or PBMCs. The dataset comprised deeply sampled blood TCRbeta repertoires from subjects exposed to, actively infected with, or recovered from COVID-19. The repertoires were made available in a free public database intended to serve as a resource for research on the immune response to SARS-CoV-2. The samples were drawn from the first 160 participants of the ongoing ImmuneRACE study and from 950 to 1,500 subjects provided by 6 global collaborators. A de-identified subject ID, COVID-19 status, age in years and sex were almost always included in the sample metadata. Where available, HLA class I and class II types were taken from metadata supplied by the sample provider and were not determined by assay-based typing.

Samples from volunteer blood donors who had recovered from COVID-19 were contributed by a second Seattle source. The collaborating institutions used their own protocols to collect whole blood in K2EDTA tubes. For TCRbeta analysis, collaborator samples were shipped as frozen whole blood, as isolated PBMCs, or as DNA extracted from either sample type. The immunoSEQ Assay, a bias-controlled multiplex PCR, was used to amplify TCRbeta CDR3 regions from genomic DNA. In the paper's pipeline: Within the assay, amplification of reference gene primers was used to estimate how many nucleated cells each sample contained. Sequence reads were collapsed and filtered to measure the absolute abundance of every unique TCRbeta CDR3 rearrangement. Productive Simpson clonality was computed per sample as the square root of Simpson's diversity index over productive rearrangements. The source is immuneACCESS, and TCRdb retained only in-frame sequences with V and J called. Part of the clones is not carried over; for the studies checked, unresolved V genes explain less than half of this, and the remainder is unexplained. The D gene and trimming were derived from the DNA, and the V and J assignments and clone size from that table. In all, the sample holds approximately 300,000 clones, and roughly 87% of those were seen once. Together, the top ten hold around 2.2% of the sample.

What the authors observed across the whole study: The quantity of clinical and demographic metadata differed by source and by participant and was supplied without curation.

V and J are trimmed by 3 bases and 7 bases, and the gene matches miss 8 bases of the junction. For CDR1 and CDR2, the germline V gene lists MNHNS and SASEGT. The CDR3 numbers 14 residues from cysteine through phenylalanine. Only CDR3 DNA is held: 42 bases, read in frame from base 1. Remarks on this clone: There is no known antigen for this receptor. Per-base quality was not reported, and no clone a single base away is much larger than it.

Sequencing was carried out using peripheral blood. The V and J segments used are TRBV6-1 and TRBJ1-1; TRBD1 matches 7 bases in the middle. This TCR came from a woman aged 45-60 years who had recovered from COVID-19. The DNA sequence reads TGTGCCAGCAGTGAGCAGGGGGTGGGGGATGAAGCTTTCTTT. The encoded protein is CASSEQGVGDEAFF.